This T cell receptor beta chain was observed in a study of spatial heterogeneity in lung cancer. Time point noted: sample taken at primary tumor resection. Samples were obtained from about 75 donors, all untreated early-stage non-small cell lung cancer patients. Extraction of whole RNA from tumor, nontumor lung or frozen PBMC preceded unsorted sequencing. On each TCR cDNA molecule, a unique molecular identifier was present. A single record per CDR3 protein comes from TCRdb applying MiXCR to the 5' RACE reads. Here the sample spans about 9,200 distinct CDR3 sequences, around 3% being singletons. This CDR3 has 13 residues. Looked up from germline, CDR1 is DFQATT and CDR2 is SNEGSKA (reference sequence). The V and J ends lost 3 bases and 2 bases respectively, with 8 bases between them. The sample holds many counts of this clonotype. Its target is unknown. Findings and limits, study-wide: Nonsynonymous mutations, ubiquitous and regional, were tracked respectively by counts of ubiquitous and regional expanded TCRs. Tumor mutation count correlated with how many alpha and beta TCRs expanded intratumorally.

This chain connects TRBV20-1 to TRBJ1-5, with no clear D. This receptor was obtained from a male donor with early-stage non-small cell lung cancer. The input for sequencing was lung tumor tissue, taken at surgery. In DNA, the CDR3 is TGCAGTGCTAGGCAACGGGGCAATCAGCCCCAGCATTTT. This gives the protein CSARQRGNQPQHF.